This entry features one TCR beta chain sequence. The record originates from a study of T cells and copy number aberrations in small-cell lung cancer. The table came from immunoSEQ multiplex PCR; TCRdb's copy has only in-frame clones and leaves some out. The sample carries some 3,100 clones, 90% recorded once. The CDR3 sequence is 16 residues long. V was trimmed by 2 bases and J by 1 base, leaving 14 bases between them. Looked up from germline, CDR1 is SGHAT and CDR2 is FQDESV (reference sequence). The V and J genes are TRBV11-1 and TRBJ1-1, with D possibly being TRBD1 (6 bases). The TCR sequence derives from a man aged 45-65 years with small cell lung cancer. The sample was normal tissue next to the tumor. CDR3 bases: TGTGCCAGCAGCTTATATTCCGGGGGGCCGAACACTGAAGCTTTCTTT. Protein product: CASSLYSGGPNTEAFF.